These T cell receptor beta chains were read from a single sample in a study of STAT5B mutations in CD4+ large granular lymphocyte leukemia. Repertoires were generated with immunoSEQ multiplex PCR, while TCRdb's copy carries only in-frame clones and drops some. Of about 33,000 clones listed, nearly 90% are singletons. Sequencing was performed on CD4+ T cells from blood buffy coats. The receptors were gathered from a human donor in good health. The CDR3 runs from the conserved cysteine through the conserved F or W. D genes are given only for firm matches. Size is stated for part of the rows, as once, few or many counts, or as a class when the clone is expanded.

V	J	D	size	DNA	CDR3
TRBV11-3	TRBJ2-7	.	.	TGTGCCAGCAGCTTCGGCAGCTCCTACGAGCAGTACTTC	CASSFGSSYEQYF
TRBV5-1	TRBJ1-1	TRBD1	.	TGCGCCAGCAGCCCGGGACAGGGAAGTATAGGCACTGAAGCTTTCTTT	CASSPGQGSIGTEAFF
TRBV6-5	TRBJ2-5	.	.	TGTGCCAGCAGCCGGGGAGTGGGGGAAGAGACCCAGTACTTC	CASSRGVGEETQYF
TRBV14	TRBJ2-1	.	.	TGTGCCAGCAGCCAAGCCAGGGGAAGTAATGAGCAGTTCTTC	CASSQARGSNEQFF
TRBV2	TRBJ1-1	TRBD1	.	TGTGCCAGCAAATCGCAGGGGGGTATGAACACTGAAGCTTTCTTT	CASKSQGGMNTEAFF
TRBV4-3	TRBJ1-2	.	.	TGCGCCAGCAGCCAAGATCGAAGGGGAGGGGGCTACACCTTC	CASSQDRRGGGYTF
TRBV6-1	TRBJ2-2	.	.	TGTGCCAGCAGTGATTCGATGGCGGGGAACACCGGGGAGCTGTTTTTT	CASSDSMAGNTGELFF
TRBV4-3	TRBJ2-1	TRBD2	.	TGCGCCAGCAGCTCATCCCCGAGGACTAGATACAATGAGCAGTTCTTC	CASSSSPRTRYNEQFF
TRBV11-2	TRBJ2-1	TRBD2	.	TGTGCCAGCAGCTCCTATAGCGGGAGACGCTACAATGAGCAGTTCTTC	CASSSYSGRRYNEQFF
TRBV9	TRBJ2-1	.	.	TGTGCCAGCAGCGTCACCGGGGGCCCCTACAATGAGCAGTTCTTC	CASSVTGGPYNEQFF
TRBV4-3	TRBJ1-6	.	.	TGCGCCAGCAGCCTAGAGGACAAGAATAATTCACCCCTCCACTTT	CASSLEDKNNSPLHF
TRBV4-3	TRBJ2-2	.	.	TGCGCCAGCAGCCAAGATTCGACAAGCACCGGGGAGCTGTTTTTT	CASSQDSTSTGELFF
TRBV28	TRBJ1-2	.	once	TGTGCCAGCAGTTCCCCCTCGAGGGAGGTTCGGGGCTACACCTTC	CASSSPSREVRGYTF
TRBV9	TRBJ1-4	.	.	TGTGCCAGCAGCCCCGAGGGGGTACAGGAAAAACTGTTTTTT	CASSPEGVQEKLFF
TRBV11-2	TRBJ2-7	.	.	TGTGCCAGCAGCTTAGGTTTTAGCAGCGAGCAGTACTTC	CASSLGFSSEQYF
TRBV6-6	TRBJ2-7	TRBD1	.	TGTGCCAGCAGTCCTAGGGGACAGGGGGCTGTCGAGCAGTACTTC	CASSPRGQGAVEQYF
TRBV5-4	TRBJ2-1	TRBD2	.	TGTGCCAGCAGCACGCCGGGACTAGCGGACAATGAGCAGTTCTTC	CASSTPGLADNEQFF
TRBV7-2	TRBJ1-1	.	.	TGTGCCAGCAGTTCCGGGCTCCCGTGGGATGAAGCTTTCTTT	CASSSGLPWDEAFF
TRBV18	TRBJ2-7	.	.	TGTGCCAGCTCACGTGCTTCCTACGAGCAGTACTTC	CASSRASYEQYF
TRBV15	TRBJ2-5	.	.	TGTGCCACCAGCAGAGATTCAGGGGCCGAAGAGACCCAGTACTTC	CATSRDSGAEETQYF
TRBV10-3	TRBJ2-2	.	.	TGTGCCATCAGTGCTACGAACACCGGGGAGCTGTTTTTT	CAISATNTGELFF
TRBV10-3	TRBJ2-1	TRBD2	.	TGTGCCATCAGTGAGTCCGGAGGGCGGGAGCTCTACAATGAGCAGTTCTTC	CAISESGGRELYNEQFF
TRBV29-1	TRBJ2-1	.	.	TGCAGCGTTGAGTTCTATGAGCAGTTCTTC	CSVEFYEQFF
TRBV6-6	TRBJ1-2	TRBD1	.	TGTGCCAGCAGTCAGACAGGGCTCTATGGCTACACCTTC	CASSQTGLYGYTF
TRBV6-6	TRBJ2-7	TRBD2	once	TGTGCCAGCAGTACTAGCGGGGCCTACGAGCAGTACTTC	CASSTSGAYEQYF
TRBV5-4	TRBJ2-1	TRBD2	.	TGTGCCAGCAGCTTCTGGGGGCTTGGCGGGAGGAGTTACAATGAGCAGTTCTTC	CASSFWGLGGRSYNEQFF
TRBV5-1	TRBJ1-4	.	.	TGCGCCAGCAGCTCCGGACACGGCAGAGAAAAACTGTTTTTT	CASSSGHGREKLFF
TRBV29-1	TRBJ2-4	.	once	TGCAGCGTTGAGGACCCAGGAGGGATAGCCAAAAACATTCAGTACTTC	CSVEDPGGIAKNIQYF
TRBV7-7	TRBJ2-1	TRBD1	.	TGTGCTAGCAGCTTTGGGACAGACCACAATGAGCAGTTCTTC	CASSFGTDHNEQFF
TRBV6-1	TRBJ1-2	.	.	TGTGCCAGCAGTGATAGTTGGGGATATGGCTACACCTTC	CASSDSWGYGYTF
TRBV27	TRBJ2-5	.	.	TGTGCCAGCAGTTTCAGGTTCGGGGAGACCCAGTACTTC	CASSFRFGETQYF
TRBV7-2	TRBJ2-1	.	.	TGTGCCAGCAGCCACCCTAGTAAGAATGAGCAGTTCTTC	CASSHPSKNEQFF
TRBV5-6	TRBJ1-1	.	once	TGTGCCAGCAGCTTGGCCTTTAGGACAGCCGTTTTGAACACTGAAGCTTTCTTT	CASSLAFRTAVLNTEAFF
TRBV7-7	TRBJ2-5	TRBD2	.	TGTGCTAGCAGCTTGGCCGGACTAGCGGGAAACCAAGAGACCCAGTACTTC	CASSLAGLAGNQETQYF
TRBV28	TRBJ1-2	.	.	TGTGCCAGCAGTTCCCCAGGGACTGCCCAGGGCTATGGCTACACCTTC	CASSSPGTAQGYGYTF
TRBV6-5	TRBJ2-5	.	.	TGTGCCAGCAGTTACTCAACGGCAGAAGAGACCCAGTACTTC	CASSYSTAEETQYF
TRBV28	TRBJ2-1	.	few	TGTGCCAGCAGTTTGTCTCAACAGGGTGGGGGGCAGTTCTTC	CASSLSQQGGGQFF
TRBV27	TRBJ1-5	.	.	TGTGCCAGCAGTCTGAGGGGAATTAATCAGCCCCAGCATTTT	CASSLRGINQPQHF
TRBV28	TRBJ2-7	.	.	TGTGCCAGCAGTTCACGGGAGAACTTCTCCTACGAGCAGTACTTC	CASSSRENFSYEQYF
TRBV10-3	TRBJ2-5	TRBD2	once	TGTGCCATCAGCTCGGGACTAGCGGGAGGGCTCGGGGAGACCCAGTACTTC	CAISSGLAGGLGETQYF
TRBV9	TRBJ2-1	.	.	TGTGCCAGCAGCGTAGAGGGGCGGAACAATGAGCAGTTCTTC	CASSVEGRNNEQFF
TRBV6-5	TRBJ1-2	TRBD1	.	TGTGCCAGCAGTTACTCCGACAGGGCCGGGGGCTACACCTTC	CASSYSDRAGGYTF
TRBV6-1	TRBJ2-7	.	few	TGTGCCAGCAGTGAACTAGGGGCCCTCTACGAGCAGTACTTC	CASSELGALYEQYF
TRBV5-8	TRBJ2-1	.	.	TGTGCCAGCAGCTTGGGTGGCAGGCTGTACAATGAGCAGTTCTTC	CASSLGGRLYNEQFF
TRBV4-3	TRBJ1-2	.	.	TGCGCCAGCAGCCAAGATAGGGCTGGCTACACCTTC	CASSQDRAGYTF
TRBV6-1	TRBJ1-4	.	.	TGTGCCAGCAGTGAAAATCTAGGGGAAGGTGAAAAACTGTTTTTT	CASSENLGEGEKLFF
TRBV7-9	TRBJ1-2	TRBD1	.	TGTGCCAGCAGCCCCGGACAGGGGGCTCTCTATGGCTACACCTTC	CASSPGQGALYGYTF
TRBV28	TRBJ2-5	.	.	TGTGCCACCGGGACTCCAAAAGAGACCCAGTACTTC	CATGTPKETQYF
TRBV10-3	TRBJ2-7	TRBD2	.	TGTGCCATCAGTGAGTCAAAAGGACTAGCGGGAGGGATCTACGAGCAGTACTTC	CAISESKGLAGGIYEQYF
TRBV9	TRBJ1-3	.	.	TGTGCCAGCAGCGTCCGGGGTGGGGGTTCTGGAAACACCATATATTTT	CASSVRGGGSGNTIYF
TRBV27	TRBJ1-2	.	few	TGTGCCAGCAGTTTTAGGGAATCAGGACCCTATGGCTACACCTTC	CASSFRESGPYGYTF
TRBV29-1	TRBJ2-3	.	.	TGCAGCGTTGAAGATCCACGGGGTGGCACAGATACGCAGTATTTT	CSVEDPRGGTDTQYF
TRBV18	TRBJ1-5	TRBD1	.	TGTGCCAGCTCACCACGGGACAGTAGCAATCAGCCCCAGCATTTT	CASSPRDSSNQPQHF